The TCR beta chain described here comes from a study of chemoradiotherapy in HPV16-positive cancers. CDR1 and CDR2 (germline): SQVTM, ANQGSEA. V was clipped by 5 bases and J by 7 bases; unmatched bases: 13. The CDR3 extends over 14 amino acids. Sequenced by immunoSEQ multiplex PCR; TCRdb stores in-frame clones only, minus some. The sample lists around 4,900 clones, less than 85% occurring once. Sequencing was performed on tumor tissue, taken from a patient who underwent chemoradiotherapy. The chain joins TRBV29-1 to TRBJ1-1; 7 bases are a match to TRBD1. The TCR comes from a human donor with HPV-associated anogenital cancer. The CDR3: CSVFQGGIRGEAFF. For the CDR3, the DNA is TGCAGCGTTTTTCAGGGGGGGATCAGGGGTGAAGCTTTCTTT.